These T cell receptor beta chains were read from a single sample in a study of OX40 agonist ivuxolimab in advanced cancers. Profiled with immunoSEQ multiplex PCR; TCRdb holds only in-frame clones, not every one. The table has some 21,000 clones, around 80% seen once. The source material was CD4+ or CD8+ T cells sorted from blood, sampled in a trial of the OX40 agonist ivuxolimab. The receptors here all came from an adult with an advanced solid tumor such as melanoma, head and neck, liver or kidney cancer. The CDR3 runs from the conserved cysteine through the conserved F or W. A D gene is named only where the DNA matches it firmly. Clone size is given for some rows only: seen once, a few or many times, or a class if the clone is expanded.

12 . TRBJ1-1 TRBV27 . TGTGCCAGCAGTTTAGACTCTTCTTTGACTTTCTTT CASSLDSSLTFF
14 TRBD2 TRBJ2-1 TRBV7-9 . TGTGCCAGCAGCTTAATTGCGGGGGACAATGAGCAGTTCTTC CASSLIAGDNEQFF
14 . TRBJ2-1 TRBV4-2 . TGTGCCAGCAGCCAAGATCGGACTACCAATGAGCAGTTCTTC CASSQDRTTNEQFF
15 TRBD1 TRBJ1-5 TRBV7-8 . TGTGCCAGCAGCCTCTCGACAGGGGGCTTTCAGCCCCAGCATTTT CASSLSTGGFQPQHF
14 . TRBJ1-3 TRBV28 . TGTGCCAGCAGAACAGCCAGGGGCCAACTCACCATATATTTT CASRTARGQLTIYF
13 TRBD1 TRBJ2-7 TRBV6-5 . TGTGCCAGCAGTTACAGTGCAGGGGGCGAGCAGTACTTC CASSYSAGGEQYF
10 . TRBJ1-2 TRBV6-1 . TGTGCCAGCAGGTACTATGGCTACACCTTC CASRYYGYTF
19 TRBD2 TRBJ2-1 TRBV5-6 . TGTGCCAGCAGCCTACGGACTAGCGGGGGGGCTTTGACCTACAATGAGCAGTTCTTC CASSLRTSGGALTYNEQFF
13 . TRBJ2-3 TRBV10-1 few TGCGCCAGCCTAAGGGGGGAAACAGATACGCAGTATTTT CASLRGETDTQYF
16 . TRBJ1-6 TRBV28 . TGTGCCAGCAGTCCACGCTACAGGGTTTACAATTCACCCCTCCACTTT CASSPRYRVYNSPLHF
14 TRBD1 TRBJ1-1 TRBV4-1 . TGCGCCAGCAGCCAACCCTGGGACAGCGCGGAAGCTTTCTTT CASSQPWDSAEAFF
15 TRBD1 TRBJ1-4 TRBV27 . TGTGCCAGCAGTTCCGTAGGGGGCGGCAATGAAAAACTGTTTTTT CASSSVGGGNEKLFF
11 . TRBJ2-5 TRBV28 . TGTGCCAGCGGGACTGTAGAGACCCAGTACTTC CASGTVETQYF
11 . TRBJ2-3 TRBV25-1 . TGTGCCAGCAGGAGGGGCAATACGCAGTATTTT CASRRGNTQYF
15 . TRBJ2-7 TRBV30 once TGTGCCTGGAGTGGGGGGACAACAAACCTCTACGAGCAGTACTTC CAWSGGTTNLYEQYF
15 TRBD1 TRBJ2-5 TRBV2 . TGTGCCAGCAAGGGACAGAATCTTTTGCTGGAGACCCAGTACTTC CASKGQNLLLETQYF
14 . TRBJ2-3 TRBV14 . TGTGCCAGCAGCCAAGTCCAATACAGGGATACGCAGTATTTT CASSQVQYRDTQYF
16 . TRBJ1-1 TRBV2 . TGTGCCAGCAGTCCCCTTGTGGGTGGGGGGGCGAATGAAGCTTTCTTT CASSPLVGGGANEAFF
14 TRBD2 TRBJ2-3 TRBV7-6 . TGTGCCAGCAGCGGGACTAGCGGGGGACCTACGCAGTATTTT CASSGTSGGPTQYF
14 . TRBJ2-5 TRBV5-4 . TGTGCCAGCAGCTCTCGAGGGGGGCAAGAGACCCAGTACTTC CASSSRGGQETQYF
13 . TRBJ2-5 TRBV7-9 . TGTGCCAGCAGCCCTCGGATCCTGGAGACCCAGTACTTC CASSPRILETQYF
14 . TRBJ2-7 TRBV27 . TGTGCCAGCAGTACCGGGACTGTCCCCTACGAGCAGTACTTC CASSTGTVPYEQYF
18 . TRBJ2-3 TRBV4-2 . TGTGCCAGCAGCCAAGAAAATGTCGGCGGGGTGAACACAGATACGCAGTATTTT CASSQENVGGVNTDTQYF
14 TRBD2 TRBJ2-1 TRBV15 few TGTGCCACCACTCTAGCGGGGGAGCCTAATGAGCAGTTCTTC CATTLAGEPNEQFF
12 . TRBJ2-1 TRBV27 . TGTGCCAGCAGTTGGAGCCGGAATGAGCAGTTCTTC CASSWSRNEQFF
15 . TRBJ2-5 TRBV4-1 . TGCGCCAGCAGCCAAGACGACAGCGCACGGGAGACCCAGTACTTC CASSQDDSARETQYF
14 . TRBJ1-2 TRBV4-1 . TGCGCCAGCAGCCAAGTTGCAGGGAACTATGGCTACACCTTC CASSQVAGNYGYTF
13 . TRBJ2-7 TRBV25-1 . TGTGCCAGCAGTGTGAATGTAGGGTACGAGCAGTACTTC CASSVNVGYEQYF
15 . TRBJ1-6 TRBV6-6 . TGTGCCAGCAGTTACTCGACCCAGGGGAGATCACCCCTCCACTTT CASSYSTQGRSPLHF
14 . TRBJ1-2 TRBV25-1 . TGTGCCAGCAGTAGTTTTTCAGGGAACTATGGCTACACCTTC CASSSFSGNYGYTF
15 . TRBJ2-2 TRBV6-6 . TGTGCCAGCAGACCAGGGGAGTACTACACCGGGGAGCTGTTTTTT CASRPGEYYTGELFF
15 . TRBJ1-2 TRBV7-2 . TGTGCCAGCAGCCTGGGGTTAGGGTGGAGCTATGGCTACACCTTC CASSLGLGWSYGYTF
15 . TRBJ1-5 TRBV4-2 . TGTGCCAGCAACCCAGCGGAGGGGTTCAATCAGCCCCAGCATTTT CASNPAEGFNQPQHF
13 . TRBJ2-7 TRBV2 . TGTGCCAGCAGTGACCGGAGCTCCTACGAGCAGTACTTC CASSDRSSYEQYF
16 . TRBJ1-5 TRBV23-1 . TGCGCCAGCAGTCAGGGCGAGGGGCTAAACAATCAGCCCCAGCATTTT CASSQGEGLNNQPQHF
13 . TRBJ2-7 TRBV2 . TGTGCCGCGGGGAACAGACGGTCCTACGAGCAGTACTTC CAAGNRRSYEQYF
17 TRBD1 TRBJ1-1 TRBV7-2 . TGTGCCAGCAGCGCAAGGCGGTACAGGGGAGCGACCACTGAAGCTTTCTTT CASSARRYRGATTEAFF
17 . TRBJ1-4 TRBV15 . TGTGCCACCAGCACCCTCGAGGGGGGAATTACTAATGAAAAACTGTTTTTT CATSTLEGGITNEKLFF
15 TRBD1 TRBJ2-3 TRBV27 . TGTGCCAGCAGCCATTGGACAGGGGACACAGATACGCAGTATTTT CASSHWTGDTDTQYF
16 . TRBJ1-4 TRBV27 once TGTGCCAGCAGTTTATCAGTCGGGACGCCCGGTGAAAAACTGTTTTTT CASSLSVGTPGEKLFF
14 TRBD1 TRBJ1-2 TRBV18 few TGTGCCAGCCGGGGACAGGGGCCTAACTATGGCTACACCTTC CASRGQGPNYGYTF
15 TRBD1 TRBJ1-1 TRBV4-3 . TGCGCCAGCAGCCAGATTAGGGGGCCGGGCACTGAAGCTTTCTTT CASSQIRGPGTEAFF
14 . TRBJ1-1 TRBV11-1 . TGTGCCAGCAGCTTACGTACAGGGAACACTGAAGCTTTCTTT CASSLRTGNTEAFF
16 . TRBJ1-6 TRBV2 . TGTGCCAGCAGTGAATTGGGGAGCTCCTATAATTCACCCCTCCACTTT CASSELGSSYNSPLHF
15 TRBD1 TRBJ1-1 TRBV27 . TGTGCCAGCAGCTCCCTGGGACAGGTCAACACTGAAGCTTTCTTT CASSSLGQVNTEAFF
13 TRBD2 TRBJ2-5 TRBV14 few TGTGCCAGCAGCTACCCGGGGGGAGAGACCCAGTACTTC CASSYPGGETQYF
14 TRBD2 TRBJ2-3 TRBV11-2 . TGTGCCAGCAGCTTAGGGGGGGGGATAGATACGCAGTATTTT CASSLGGGIDTQYF
13 . TRBJ1-2 TRBV7-9 . TGTGCCAGCAGCTTGGGCAACTCTGAAGGCTACACCTTC CASSLGNSEGYTF